This T cell receptor (beta chain) was documented in a study of regulatory T cells in long-lasting Graves disease. Study information: For under 3 months, newly diagnosed Graves' patients had been taking antithyroid drugs.

Library construction for TCR beta used iRepertoire HTBI primers and Arm-PCR of CDR3 regions. TCRdb used MiXCR to reprocess the multiplex PCR reads, holding one entry per CDR3 protein. The repertoire holds just over 600,000 distinct CDR3 sequences, with roughly 15% as singletons. There are many counts of this clonotype. Indicated time point: newly diagnosed GD, antithyroid drugs for less than 3 months. RNA extracted from PBMCs served as the sequencing template. V shed 1 base and J 12 bases; nucleotides not matched to a gene: 10. Germline V lookup: CDR1 SGHTA, CDR2 FQGNSA. The CDR3 length is 16 residues. The sample was also linked to a second study, of T cells in Graves' hyperthyroidism and ophthalmopathy.

The source is a woman aged 30 to 39 with Graves disease. Sequenced material: peripheral blood mononuclear cells (PBMCs), taken at new diagnosis, from a patient treated with antithyroid drugs. The V call is TRBV7-2, the J call TRBJ2-3, with TRBD2 matching over 13 bases. The CDR3 DNA reads as TGTGCCAGCAGCTTAGTGAGGATACTAGCGGGAGGGTACCAGTATTTT. Protein: CASSLVRILAGGYQYF.